These 3 T cell receptor beta chains were all obtained from the same sample, sequenced in a study of cytomegalovirus exposure and HLA in healthy donors. The PCR made use of 60 Vbeta and 13 Jbeta primers. Profiled with immunoSEQ multiplex PCR; TCRdb holds only in-frame clones, not every one. The repertoire shows 170,000 or so clones; the top ten hold roughly 2%. The sample taken for sequencing was PBMCs. The receptor set was obtained from a man in his thirties or forties in good health and CMV-seronegative.

The chain uses TRBV30 and TRBJ2-5, with TRBD1 identical over 7 bases. J gave up 2 bases and V 3 bases, and 3 bases lay outside the gene matches. The CDR3 runs 13 residues. The germline V gene has CDR1 GTSNPN and CDR2 SVGIG (reference sequence). The CDR3 DNA reads TGTGCCTGGAGGACAGGGTCACAAGAGACCCAGTACTTC. Translating it yields CAWRTGSQETQYF.

This chain connects TRBV6-1 to TRBJ2-3; TRBD2 aligns across 8 bases. This CDR3 is 12 amino acids long. Germline CDR1 MNHNS, CDR2 SASEGT. Losses at the gene ends were 4 bases for V and 10 bases for J; bases not matched to a gene: 4. The CDR3 coding sequence is TGTGCCAGCAGTGTCTGGCGGGGGGCGCAGTATTTT. It encodes CASSVWRGAQYF.

The chain couples TRBV30 to TRBJ1-2; D gene unclear. The germline V gene encodes CDR1 GTSNPN and CDR2 SVGIG (reference sequence). V was pared by 4 bases and J by 8 bases, with 8 bases between. CDR3 size: 10 residues. As DNA, the CDR3 is TGTGCCTGGAAACAGTTGGGCTACACCTTC. This gives the protein CAWKQLGYTF.